In its sample, the clone carrying this TCR beta chain was seen once. The target antigen is unknown. Investigators spread the genomic DNA of each subset evenly over several immunoSEQ plates. Source study methods: Without quality scores, immunoSEQ junctional reads could not be filtered like full-length reads. The assay was immunoSEQ multiplex PCR, and TCRdb's table has in-frame clones only and misses some. V, J and clone size are taken as reported in that table, and D and trimming were inferred from the DNA itself. The sample lists 2.3 million or so clones, over 85% occurring once. Germline CDR1 is MNHEY and CDR2 is SVGAGI. There are 16 residues in the CDR3. V lost 0 bases, J lost 9 bases, and 20 bases lay in between. This sample is drawn from a study of shared clonotypes between healthy human individuals. Study-wide context: Three plates each covered CD4 naive and memory; CD8 naive two, CD8 memory one. Study outcomes and limitations: Researchers sampled blood only, noting tissue repertoires likely differ.

Sequenced: naive CD4+ T cells from PBMCs. Subset in this sample: CD45RA+ positively selected. The chain employs TRBV6-5 and TRBJ1-2; D unresolved. The source of this sequence is a man between 18 and 29 years old in good health. Some clones in this sample may be carry-over from other donors' samples. The CDR3 loop reads CASSYSISAPTSSYTF. The CDR3 coding sequence is TGTGCCAGCAGTTACTCGATTAGCGCCCCTACTTCGAGCTACACCTTC.